What follows are 21 T cell receptor beta chains derived from one specimen sequenced in a study of lymphopenia after photon versus proton radiotherapy. Here immunoSEQ multiplex PCR was the method, and the copy in TCRdb shows in-frame clones only, minus some. The sample has some 40,000 clones, 85% to 90% seen once. The sequencing used peripheral blood, collected from a patient treated with proton-based radiotherapy. The receptor set was obtained from a woman aged 70-85 years with pancreatic cancer. Some clones in this sample may be carry-over from other donors' samples.

The J gene is TRBJ2-7, the V gene TRBV5-1, with no clear D. Trimming took 0 bases from V and 2 from J, leaving 9 bases between them. The CDR3 extends over 14 amino acids. Germline lookup yields CDR1 SGHRS and CDR2 YFSETQ. As DNA, the CDR3 is TGCGCCAGCAGCTTGGACCGGGCCCCCTACGAGCAGTACTTC. As protein: CASSLDRAPYEQYF.

The chain couples TRBV11-2 to TRBJ2-3, with 8 bases that match TRBD2. The CDR3 length is 15 residues. The germline CDR1 and CDR2 sequences are SGHAT and FQNNGV. Trimming took 1 base from V and 0 from J; bases not matched to a gene: 0. CDR3 DNA sequence: TGTGCCAGCAGCTTAGTAGCGGGGAGCACAGATACGCAGTATTTT. Its translation is CASSLVAGSTDTQYF.

The sample holds one count of this clone. The V and J genes are TRBV7-8 and TRBJ1-1, with no clear D. V was cut by 1 base and J by 1 base, with 19 bases left in between. Germline CDR1 SGHVS, CDR2 FQNEAQ. The CDR3 covers 18 residues. In DNA, the CDR3 is TGTGCCAGCAGCTTAGAGCCCGTACAACCGCTTGCGAACACTGAAGCTTTCTTT. This codes for CASSLEPVQPLANTEAFF.

The chain joins TRBV5-8 to TRBJ2-2, with D possibly being TRBD2 (6 bases). The CDR3 loop spans 16 amino acids. The germline V gene encodes CDR1 SGHTS and CDR2 YDEGEE. Trimming left V 2 bases short and J 3 bases short, with 14 bases between. In DNA form, the CDR3 reads TGTGCCAGCAGCTTTAGGCGCGGGACGTACACCGGGGAGCTGTTTTTT. Its translation is CASSFRRGTYTGELFF.

The V call is TRBV6-1, the J call TRBJ1-6, with unresolved D. V was clipped by 3 bases and J by 7 bases, with 10 bases between them. CDR1 MNHNS and CDR2 SASEGT come from the germline V gene. The CDR3 runs 14 residues. As DNA, the CDR3 is TGTGCCAGCAGTGAGGGGATTAACAATTCACCCCTCCACTTT. Residues: CASSEGINNSPLHF.

The rearrangement uses TRBV30 and TRBJ1-5; D is perhaps TRBD1 (5 bases). Trimming shortened V by 3 bases and J by 11 bases, and 14 bases separated the two germline ends. Germline values: CDR1 GTSNPN, CDR2 SVGIG (reference sequence). The CDR3 is 12 amino acids. The CDR3 DNA follows: TGTGCCTGGAGCCTCCTGGGGGAGACCCAGCATTTT. Translating gives CAWSLLGETQHF.

This chain connects TRBV4-2 to TRBJ1-5; D is perhaps TRBD1 (5 bases). The V and J ends lost 1 base and 4 bases respectively, with 14 bases between them. Germline V CDR1 and CDR2: LGHNA, YNFKEQ. CDR3 length equals 16 residues. The CDR3 DNA reads as TGTGCCAGCAGCCAAGGTTCTGGGGGTGAAAATCAGCCCCAGCATTTT. Translation gives CASSQGSGGENQPQHF.

This chain connects TRBV28 to TRBJ2-7; D is undetermined. The germline V gene has CDR1 MDHEN and CDR2 SYDVKM. The germline V and J ends were trimmed by 5 bases and 4 bases, with 9 bases remaining between them. This CDR3 is built from 12 residues. DNA of the CDR3: TGTGCCAGCAGTAGAGACTTGTACGAGCAGTACTTC. Its protein is CASSRDLYEQYF.

The V and J genes are TRBV7-3 and TRBJ1-1, with TRBD1 as a possible D gene (6 bases). Trimming took off 4 bases at V and 5 bases at J, with 14 bases between the two ends. Germline loops: CDR1 SGHTA, CDR2 FQGTGA. The CDR3 loop spans 14 amino acids. The CDR3 sequence is CASSSQGPGTEAFF. The CDR3 DNA follows: TGTGCCAGCAGCTCACAGGGCCCGGGGACTGAAGCTTTCTTT. The full variable domain, completed using reference TRBV7-3 and TRBJ1-1, is GAGVSQTPSNKVTEKGKYVELRCDPISGHTALYWYRQSLGQGPEFLIYFQGTGAADDSGLPNDRFFAVRPEGSVSTLKIQRTERGDSAVYLCASSSQGPGTEAFFGQGTRLTVV.

The rearrangement joins TRBV7-8 to TRBJ2-7; D is ambiguous. Germline V gene lookup returns CDR1 SGHVS and CDR2 FQNEAQ. Trimming removed 2 bases at V and 0 bases at J, with 5 bases between. The CDR3 is 13 residues long. The CDR3 loop reads CASSLSVSYEQYF. The CDR3 nucleotides are TGTGCCAGCAGCTTATCCGTCTCCTACGAGCAGTACTTC.

This chain joins TRBV5-1 and TRBJ2-1, with TRBD2 matching over 8 bases. The V and J ends lost 5 bases and 3 bases, in that order; junction bases with no gene match: 16. The length of the CDR3 is 18 residues. Germline V gene sequence: CDR1 SGHRS, CDR2 YFSETQ. The CDR3 DNA is TGCGCCAGCAGACCATCAGTTGAAAGCGGGAGCATCTACAATGAGCAGTTCTTC. Its translation is CASRPSVESGSIYNEQFF.

This chain connects TRBV4-1 to TRBJ1-5, with D tentatively TRBD1 (6 bases). Germline V gene lookup returns CDR1 MGHRA and CDR2 YSYEKL. V was shortened by 1 base and J by 6 bases, with 13 bases between the two germline ends. The CDR3 extends over 15 amino acids. The chain's CDR3 is CASSQGLGGFQPQHF. Here the CDR3 DNA reads TGCGCCAGCAGCCAAGGTCTAGGGGGGTTTCAGCCCCAGCATTTT.

The gene calls are TRBV7-3 and TRBJ2-1; 15 bases agree with TRBD2. Germline-derived CDR1 and CDR2 are SGHTA and FQGTGA. This CDR3 contains 16 residues. V dropped 0 bases and J dropped 8; count of bases not matched to a gene: 2. CDR3 nucleotides: TGTGCCAGCAGCTTAACCCGGACTAGCGGGAGGGATGAGCAGTTCTTC. Translated: CASSLTRTSGRDEQFF.

The chain has TRBV2 and TRBJ1-5, with D unresolved. The CDR3 is 14 residues long. Trimming left V 6 bases short and J 0 bases short, with 9 bases between. The V gene's germline CDR1 is SNHLY and CDR2 FYNNEI. In DNA, the CDR3 is TGTGCCAGCAGGACACAGAATAGCAATCAGCCCCAGCATTTT. Its translation is CASRTQNSNQPQHF.

The chain uses TRBV10-3 and TRBJ1-1; 11 positions match TRBD1. After removal of 7 bases from V and 4 bases from J, the junction contained 2 bases not matched to a gene. Germline CDR1 ENHRY, CDR2 SYGVKD. CDR3 length: 13 residues. The CDR3 reads CAIKDRGLTEAFF. CDR3 DNA: TGTGCCATCAAGGACAGGGGGCTCACTGAAGCTTTCTTT.

This chain uses TRBV11-2 with TRBJ2-4; D gene unclear. CDR1 and CDR2 (germline): SGHAT, FQNNGV. V lost 5 bases and J lost 2, with 13 bases in between. CDR3 length: 15 residues. CDR3 in amino acids: CASSMHSGSKNIQYF. The CDR3 region has the DNA TGTGCCAGCAGCATGCACTCGGGTTCCAAAAACATTCAGTACTTC.

The CDR3 protein is CATSRDRGYQETQYF. The CDR3, as DNA: TGTGCCACCAGCAGAGATCGGGGATACCAAGAGACCCAGTACTTC. V usage is TRBV15 and J usage is TRBJ2-5; TRBD2 is a possible D gene (5 bases). V shed 0 bases and J shed 0 bases, with 8 bases lying between them. This CDR3 region has 15 residues. Germline V gene data show CDR1 as LNHNV and CDR2 as YYDKDF (reference sequence). Full variable domain (remainder filled in from reference TRBV15 and TRBJ2-5): DAMVIQNPRYQVTQFGKPVTLSCSQTLNHNVMYWYQQKSSQAPKLLFHYYDKDFNNEADTPDNFQSRRPNTSFCFLDIRSPGLGDTAMYLCATSRDRGYQETQYFGPGTRLLVL.

This rearrangement joins TRBV7-8 to TRBJ2-7; no clear D gene. Trimming pared 8 bases from V and 4 bases from J, leaving 12 bases between. The CDR3 spans 12 residues. The germline CDR1 and CDR2 sequences are SGHVS and FQNEAQ. In DNA form, the CDR3 reads TGTGCCAGCCAAGACGATCGATACGAGCAGTACTTC. This gives the protein CASQDDRYEQYF.

J is TRBJ2-7 and V is TRBV5-1; the D gene is possibly TRBD1 (6 bases). V was shortened by 4 bases and J by 2 bases, with 16 bases between the two germline ends. The CDR3 consists of 15 residues. Germline assignment: CDR1 SGHRS and CDR2 YFSETQ. CDR3 loop: CASSISGTQTYEQYF. The CDR3 nucleotides are TGCGCCAGCAGCATATCCGGGACACAAACCTACGAGCAGTACTTC.

The V and J genes are TRBV7-2 and TRBJ2-7; possible D gene TRBD1, 5 bases. V lost 1 base and J 4 bases, leaving 11 bases between the germline ends. The CDR3 contains 14 residues. The V gene's germline CDR1 is SGHTA and CDR2 FQGNSA. The CDR3 DNA is TGTGCCAGCAGCTTAGAGGGGTTTGGATACGAGCAGTACTTC. Its protein product is CASSLEGFGYEQYF.

The rearrangement links TRBV10-1 to TRBJ1-4; D perhaps matches TRBD1 (5 bases). This CDR3 region has 14 residues. Germline assignment: CDR1 WNHNN and CDR2 SYGVQD (reference sequence). The V gene lost 0 bases and the J gene lost 11 bases, with 13 bases spanning the gap. The CDR3 DNA follows: TGCGCCAGCAGTGAGTCGGGACGGCCGGGGAAACTGTTTTTT. It specifies CASSESGRPGKLFF.